A selection of T cell receptor beta chains follows, all from one sample in a study of shared clonotypes between healthy human individuals. The table came from immunoSEQ multiplex PCR; TCRdb's copy has only in-frame clones and leaves some out. In the table there are 1 million to 1.2 million clones, around 77% of which are singletons. The sample consisted of memory CD4+ T cells from PBMCs. These TCRs come from a man aged 18 to 30 in good health. Some clones in this sample may be carry-over from other donors' samples. Both conserved end residues are part of each CDR3. Fields, in order: V gene, J gene, D gene, clone size, CDR3 protein, CDR3 DNA. A D gene is named only where the DNA matches it firmly. A clone size is listed for some rows: how often the clone was seen (once, few, many), or a class if it is expanded.

v_gene: TRBV28; j_gene: TRBJ1-4; d_gene: TRBD1; abundance: .; CDR3aa: CASSPGQGREKLFF; CDR3nt: TGTGCCAGCAGTCCGGGACAGGGTAGGGAAAAACTGTTTTTT
v_gene: TRBV30; j_gene: TRBJ1-1; d_gene: .; abundance: many; CDR3aa: CAWSVVFGNTEAFF; CDR3nt: TGTGCCTGGAGTGTCGTATTCGGAAACACTGAAGCTTTCTTT
v_gene: TRBV27; j_gene: TRBJ2-1; d_gene: .; abundance: few; CDR3aa: CASSSNTGSNEQFF; CDR3nt: TGTGCCAGCAGCTCCAACACCGGGAGCAATGAGCAGTTCTTC
v_gene: TRBV7-2; j_gene: TRBJ2-7; d_gene: .; abundance: once; CDR3aa: CASSVGGTLEQYF; CDR3nt: TGTGCCAGCAGCGTGGGCGGGACTCTCGAGCAGTACTTC
v_gene: TRBV9; j_gene: TRBJ2-1; d_gene: .; abundance: .; CDR3aa: CASSVLAVSSYNEQFF; CDR3nt: TGTGCCAGCAGCGTACTAGCTGTTAGCTCCTACAATGAGCAGTTCTTC
v_gene: TRBV5-1; j_gene: TRBJ1-1; d_gene: .; abundance: .; CDR3aa: CASSLGIGQTNPNTEAFF; CDR3nt: TGCGCCAGCAGCTTGGGTATTGGACAGACCAATCCGAACACTGAAGCTTTCTTT
v_gene: TRBV7-2; j_gene: TRBJ1-2; d_gene: .; abundance: .; CDR3aa: CASGRWGGSTYGYTF; CDR3nt: TGTGCCAGCGGCCGCTGGGGCGGATCGACCTATGGCTACACCTTC
v_gene: TRBV6-5; j_gene: TRBJ2-7; d_gene: TRBD1; abundance: .; CDR3aa: CASSLDRATYEQYF; CDR3nt: TGTGCCAGCAGCCTCGACAGGGCCACCTACGAGCAGTACTTC
v_gene: TRBV2; j_gene: TRBJ2-7; d_gene: TRBD1; abundance: .; CDR3aa: CASRVDRGYEQYF; CDR3nt: TGTGCCAGCAGGGTGGACAGGGGTTACGAGCAGTACTTC
v_gene: TRBV10-3; j_gene: TRBJ2-3; d_gene: TRBD1; abundance: .; CDR3aa: CAINRGQDTQYF; CDR3nt: TGTGCCATCAACAGGGGGCAAGATACGCAGTATTTT
v_gene: TRBV28; j_gene: TRBJ2-5; d_gene: TRBD1; abundance: .; CDR3aa: CATSNPGQGAQTQYF; CDR3nt: TGTGCCACCTCAAACCCGGGACAGGGGGCGCAGACCCAGTACTTC
v_gene: TRBV2; j_gene: TRBJ1-1; d_gene: .; abundance: .; CDR3aa: CASGGDPGTEAFF; CDR3nt: TGTGCCAGCGGGGGCGACCCGGGCACTGAAGCTTTCTTT
v_gene: TRBV6-5; j_gene: TRBJ1-3; d_gene: .; abundance: few; CDR3aa: CASSYSITPWANTIYF; CDR3nt: TGTGCCAGCAGTTACTCGATCACTCCCTGGGCAAACACCATATATTTT
v_gene: TRBV4-2; j_gene: TRBJ2-6; d_gene: .; abundance: .; CDR3aa: CASSQVLASGANVLTF; CDR3nt: TGTGCCAGCAGCCAAGTATTAGCCTCTGGGGCCAACGTCCTGACTTTC
v_gene: TRBV5-4; j_gene: TRBJ2-3; d_gene: TRBD2; abundance: .; CDR3aa: CASSSGTSGDTQYF; CDR3nt: TGTGCCAGCAGCTCCGGGACTAGCGGGGATACGCAGTATTTT
v_gene: TRBV7-3; j_gene: TRBJ2-2; d_gene: .; abundance: .; CDR3aa: CASSFKGGYTGELFF; CDR3nt: TGTGCCAGCAGTTTCAAGGGCGGGTACACCGGGGAGCTGTTTTTT
v_gene: TRBV5-1; j_gene: TRBJ2-1; d_gene: .; abundance: .; CDR3aa: CASSFNVALYNEQFF; CDR3nt: TGCGCCAGCAGCTTTAACGTGGCCCTCTACAATGAGCAGTTCTTC